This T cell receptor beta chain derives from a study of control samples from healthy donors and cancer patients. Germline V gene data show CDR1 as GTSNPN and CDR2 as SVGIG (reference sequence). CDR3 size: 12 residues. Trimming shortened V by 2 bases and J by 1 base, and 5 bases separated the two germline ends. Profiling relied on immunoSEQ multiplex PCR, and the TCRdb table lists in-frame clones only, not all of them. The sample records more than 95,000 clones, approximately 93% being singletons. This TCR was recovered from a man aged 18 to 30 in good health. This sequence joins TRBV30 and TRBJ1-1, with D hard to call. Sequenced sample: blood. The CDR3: CAWSPGNTEAFF. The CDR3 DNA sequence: TGTGCCTGGAGTCCCGGGAACACTGAAGCTTTCTTT.